In this sample, the clone carrying this T cell receptor beta chain turned up a few times. Its specificity is unknown. These data originate in a study of CD8 T cell repertoires and HIV-1 epitope variants. About the study: Cultures ran more than nine days, with IL-2, IL-7 and IL-15 added on days 3 and 7. Study-wide results and limits: Only beta chains were identified, marking proliferation to antigen, not function.

The V gene's germline CDR1 is LNHDA and CDR2 SQIVND (reference sequence). Trimming stripped 1 base from V and 2 bases from J, with 8 bases between. The CDR3 runs to 14 residues. Clones were sequenced by immunoSEQ multiplex PCR, and TCRdb holds only the in-frame ones, with some missing. The data contain around 3,300 clones, around three fifths of them singletons. This receptor was obtained from a male donor with HIV. The chain joins TRBV19 to TRBJ1-1; unclear D gene. The sequenced sample was cultured CD8+ T cells derived from PBMCs. CDR3 DNA sequence: TGTGCCAGTAGTATAGCCAGTTCCAACACTGAAGCTTTCTTT. This encodes CASSIASSNTEAFF.